The 22 T cell receptor beta chains presented below share a single source sample, sequenced in a study of shared clonotypes between healthy human individuals. Sequenced by immunoSEQ multiplex PCR; TCRdb stores in-frame clones only, minus some. The table has approximately 1,000,000 clones, around 78% seen once. Specimen: memory CD4+ T cells from PBMCs. Subset described: CD45RA-negative fraction. All receptors derive from a man aged 18 to 29 in good health. Some clones in this sample may be carry-over from other donors' samples.

The V and J genes are TRBV4-1 and TRBJ1-5; TRBD1 might be the D (6 bases). The CDR3 sequence is 15 residues long. CDR1 is MGHRA, CDR2 YSYEKL, per germline. V was clipped by 4 bases and J by 2 bases, with 12 bases between them. The CDR3 sequence: CASSPDRFGNQPQHF. The CDR3 DNA follows: TGCGCCAGCAGCCCCGACAGGTTTGGCAATCAGCCCCAGCATTTT.

This chain links TRBV29-1 with TRBJ2-7; D remains unclear. Trimming shortened V by 1 base and J by 3 bases, and 13 bases separated the two germline ends. This CDR3 comprises 14 residues. Germline V CDR1 and CDR2: SQVTM, ANQGSEA. As DNA, the CDR3 is TGCAGCGTTGAAGGGGCCGAAACCCACTACGAGCAGTACTTC. This translates into CSVEGAETHYEQYF.

This clone was counted between two and nine times. This CDR3 is also generated by other DNA sequences in the sample. The gene calls are TRBV2 and TRBJ1-2, with 9 bases fitting TRBD1. Per germline, CDR1 SNHLY and CDR2 FYNNEI. With 6 bases clipped from V and 7 bases from J, the junction kept 3 bases outside the gene matches. This CDR3 has 12 residues. Here the CDR3 reads CASRGTGSGYTF. The CDR3 DNA follows: TGTGCCAGCAGGGGGACAGGGTCTGGCTACACCTTC.

This clone appeared once. The chain has TRBV7-9 and TRBJ2-7, with 9 bases fitting TRBD2. Germline V gene data show CDR1 as SEHNR and CDR2 as FQNEAQ (reference sequence). This CDR3 is built from 15 residues. J was trimmed by 2 bases and V by 2 bases; bases with no gene match: 4. CDR3 in amino acids: CASSLLTSGTYEQYF. Here the CDR3 DNA reads TGTGCCAGCAGCTTACTGACTAGCGGAACCTACGAGCAGTACTTC. The full variable domain, its missing parts supplied by reference TRBV7-9 and TRBJ2-7, is DTGVSQNPRHKITKRGQNVTFRCDPISEHNRLYWYRQTLGQGPEFLTYFQNEAQLEKSRLLSDRFSAERPKGSFSTLEIQRTEQGDSAMYLCASSLLTSGTYEQYFGPGTRLTVT.

This chain links TRBV5-5 with TRBJ2-2, with TRBD1 matching over 7 bases. Trimming took 7 bases from V and 2 from J; bases not matched to a gene: 5. The V gene's germline CDR1 is SGHKS and CDR2 YYEKEE (reference sequence). This CDR3 is 14 amino acids long. CDR3 in amino acids: CASRDSDNTGELFF. In DNA form, the CDR3 reads TGTGCCAGCCGGGACAGTGATAACACCGGGGAGCTGTTTTTT.

The chain uses TRBV4-3 and TRBJ2-2; 9 bases fit TRBD2. The V gene's germline CDR1 is LGHNA and CDR2 YSLEER. V shed 4 bases and J 5 bases; nucleotides not matched to a gene: 11. There are 17 residues in the CDR3. The CDR3 nucleotides read TGCGCCAGCAGCCCCCGGGGTAGCGGGAGTCTTACCGGGGAGCTGTTTTTT. Translation: CASSPRGSGSLTGELFF.

This chain uses TRBV27 with TRBJ2-4, with TRBD1 identical over 7 bases. Germline CDR1 MNHEY, CDR2 SMNVEV (reference sequence). With V trimmed by 5 bases and J by 6 bases, 7 bases remained unmatched. CDR3 size: 14 residues. Here the CDR3 reads CASSSRTGGNIQYF. The CDR3 nucleotides read TGTGCCAGCAGTAGTAGGACAGGTGGAAACATTCAGTACTTC.

The chain uses TRBV27 and TRBJ2-2, with D perhaps TRBD1 (6 bases). Germline-derived CDR1 and CDR2 are MNHEY and SMNVEV (reference sequence). V lost 5 bases and J 4 bases, leaving 14 bases between the germline ends. This CDR3 is built from 15 residues. Here the CDR3 DNA reads TGTGCCAGCAGTGTCTCCGGGACACTCACCGGGGAGCTGTTTTTT. Amino acid sequence: CASSVSGTLTGELFF.

V and J are TRBV5-6 and TRBJ2-3, with 8 bases fitting TRBD2. The length of the CDR3 is 17 residues. Germline CDR1 SGHDT, CDR2 YYEEEE. Trimming removed 0 bases from V and 2 bases from J; junction bases left unmatched: 8. The CDR3 DNA sequence: TGTGCCAGCAGCTTGGATGGCGGGAGGCCAACCACAGATACGCAGTATTTT. It specifies CASSLDGGRPTTDTQYF.

The chain has TRBV30 and TRBJ1-2, with D maybe TRBD1 (6 bases). The V gene's germline CDR1 is GTSNPN and CDR2 SVGIG (reference sequence). V was pared by 3 bases and J by 5 bases, with 16 bases between. The CDR3 extends over 14 amino acids. The CDR3 bases are TGTGCCTGGAGGAGAGGGCAGGGGCCTTATGGCTACACCTTC. Translation: CAWRRGQGPYGYTF. The whole variable domain, remainder taken from reference TRBV30 and TRBJ1-2, is SQTIHQWPATLVQPVGSPLSLECTVEGTSNPNLYWYRQAAGRGLQLLFYSVGIGQISSEVPQNLSASRPQDRQFILSSKKLLLSDSGFYLCAWRRGQGPYGYTFGSGTRLTVV.

With regard to this clone: This CDR3 is also generated by other DNA sequences in the sample. The chain joins TRBV28 to TRBJ2-3; TRBD1 matches 8 bases. V shed 6 bases, J shed 3 bases, and the junction held 5 bases outside the gene matches. CDR3 length equals 14 residues. The germline CDR1 and CDR2 sequences are MDHEN and SYDVKM. The CDR3 loop is CASSQGASTDTQYF. In DNA form, the CDR3 reads TGTGCCAGCAGCCAGGGGGCTTCTACAGATACGCAGTATTTT.

The gene calls are TRBV12-5 and TRBJ2-1; tentatively, D is TRBD2 (5 bases). The CDR3 is made up of 14 amino acids. Germline assignment: CDR1 LGHNT and CDR2 FRNRAP. The V end was cut by 2 bases, the J end by 2 bases, with 7 bases between. The chain's CDR3 is CASGLHGTYNEQFF. The CDR3 bases are TGTGCTAGTGGTTTGCACGGGACCTACAATGAGCAGTTCTTC. The entire variable domain, with the rest obtained from reference TRBV12-5 and TRBJ2-1, is as follows: DARVTQTPRHKVTEMGQEVTMRCQPILGHNTVFWYRQTMMQGLELLAYFRNRAPLDDSGMPKDRFSAEMPDATLATLKIQPSEPRDSAVYFCASGLHGTYNEQFFGPGTRLTVL.

This chain connects TRBV25-1 to TRBJ2-5, with D uncertain. The CDR3 runs to 13 residues. Trimming pared 3 bases from V and 9 bases from J, leaving 14 bases between. In germline, CDR1 is MGHDK, CDR2 SYGVNS. The CDR3, as DNA: TGTGCCAGCAGTGAGGTTCCAGGTTCCCCCCAGTACTTC. The encoded protein is CASSEVPGSPQYF.

V and J are TRBV7-3 and TRBJ1-5, with D possibly being TRBD1 (5 bases). Germline V CDR1 and CDR2: SGHTA, FQGTGA. The CDR3 totals 13 residues. With 2 bases removed from V and 9 bases from J, the gap between germline ends came to 11 bases. The CDR3 sequence: CASSLGQGMPQHF. The CDR3 nucleotides are TGTGCCAGCAGCTTAGGTCAGGGAATGCCCCAGCATTTT.

The DNA of the CDR3 is TGTGCCAGCAGTTTACAAGGCAGGAGTACTGAAGCTTTCTTT. Encoded protein: CASSLQGRSTEAFF. V is TRBV27 and J is TRBJ1-1; no clear D. This CDR3 comprises 14 residues. Germline V gene sequence: CDR1 MNHEY, CDR2 SMNVEV (reference sequence). V dropped 2 bases and J dropped 5 bases, with 12 bases sitting between them.

The table lists this clone with a few counts. This chain joins TRBV11-1 and TRBJ1-2; no firm D call. The ends were cut back, 5 bases at V and 1 base at J, with 14 bases in the middle. The CDR3 totals 15 residues. Germline V gene data show CDR1 as SGHAT and CDR2 as FQDESV (reference sequence). Written as DNA, the CDR3 is TGTGCCAGCAGCGCCACGTCCCAACTTAACTATGGCTACACCTTC. Its protein is CASSATSQLNYGYTF.

Points on this clone: Within the sample, other DNA sequences also encode this same CDR3. The gene calls are TRBV7-3 and TRBJ2-7; 8 bases fit TRBD1. V gave up 5 bases and J gave up 0 bases; unmatched junction bases: 3. Germline V gives CDR1 SGHTA, CDR2 FQGTGA. This CDR3 has 14 amino acids. Here the CDR3 reads CASSRDRTSYEQYF. CDR3 DNA: TGTGCCAGCAGCCGGGACAGGACCTCCTACGAGCAGTACTTC.

J is TRBJ1-5 and V is TRBV5-8; 8 bases agree with TRBD1. J gave up 0 bases and V 4 bases, and 9 bases lay outside the gene matches. Germline assignment: CDR1 SGHTS and CDR2 YDEGEE. The CDR3 totals 17 residues. Here the CDR3 reads CASSPRTGTFSNQPQHF. The CDR3 DNA reads TGTGCCAGCAGCCCGAGGACAGGGACGTTTAGCAATCAGCCCCAGCATTTT.

V usage is TRBV18 and J usage is TRBJ1-1, with D uncertain. Per germline, CDR1 KGHSH and CDR2 LQKENI. The CDR3 is made up of 13 amino acids. Trimming shortened V by 5 bases and J by 3 bases, and 10 bases separated the two germline ends. The CDR3 spells CASSNRAYTEAFF. In DNA form, the CDR3 reads TGTGCCAGCTCAAACCGGGCCTACACTGAAGCTTTCTTT.

This clone was observed a few times. The rearrangement uses TRBV30 and TRBJ2-1; D remains unclear. Germline lookup yields CDR1 GTSNPN and CDR2 SVGIG (reference sequence). V lost 1 base and J 6 bases, leaving 7 bases between the germline ends. This CDR3 spans 12 amino acids. The CDR3 coding sequence is TGTGCCTGGAGTGATGACCGCAATGAGCAGTTCTTC. It encodes CAWSDDRNEQFF.

With regard to this clone: The identical CDR3 is also encoded by other nucleotide sequences in the sample. This chain connects TRBV18 to TRBJ2-7, with TRBD2 identical over 14 bases. The CDR3 spans 15 residues. CDR1 KGHSH and CDR2 LQKENI come from the germline V gene. With V trimmed by 2 bases and J by 7 bases, 4 bases remained unmatched. This CDR3 is CASSPTGTSGREQYF. The DNA of the CDR3 is TGTGCCAGCTCACCAACCGGGACTAGCGGGAGAGAGCAGTACTTC.

The rearrangement uses TRBV11-2 and TRBJ2-3; 8 bases agree with TRBD2. The CDR3 has 15 amino acids. CDR1 is SGHAT, CDR2 FQNNGV, per germline. V shed 7 bases and J 2 bases; nucleotides not matched to a gene: 8. CDR3 sequence: CASTLAGYYTDTQYF. CDR3 in DNA: TGTGCCAGCACCCTAGCGGGCTACTACACAGATACGCAGTATTTT. Using reference TRBV11-2 and TRBJ2-3 for the parts outside the CDR3, the full variable domain is EAGVAQSPRYKIIEKRQSVAFWCNPISGHATLYWYQQILGQGPKLLIQFQNNGVVDDSQLPKDRFSAERLKGVDSTLKIQPAKLEDSAVYLCASTLAGYYTDTQYFGPGTRLTVL.